This TCR beta chain was retrieved from a study of blood T cells in healthy people across ages. The CDR3 contains 15 residues. CDR1 is MNHEY and CDR2 is SVGEGT in the germline V gene. The second PCR ran roughly 7 to 12 cycles with a sample-barcoded 5' primer and J-beta primers. Every individual sample yielded 2.5 million or more paired-end reads (each containing CDR3). TCRdb re-called the 5' RACE reads with MiXCR, one entry per CDR3 protein. The table lists about a million distinct CDR3 sequences, about 53% of them singletons, with roughly 23% in the top ten. Of note for this clonotype: The target antigen is unknown. A read error may account for a junction end that differs from germline.

Points from the study as a whole: Whereas aged donors had fewer naive CD4+ cells, long-lived donors had more of them and higher diversity.

The chain recombines TRBV6-2 or TRBV6-3 with TRBJ2-3; possible D gene TRBD1, 5 bases. The receptor was derived from a woman aged 60 to 75 in good health. Specimen: blood. The CDR3 nucleotides are TGTGCCGGCAGCCCCCAAAGGGGATGGTCAGATACGCAGTATTTT. Translating gives CAGSPQRGWSDTQYF.